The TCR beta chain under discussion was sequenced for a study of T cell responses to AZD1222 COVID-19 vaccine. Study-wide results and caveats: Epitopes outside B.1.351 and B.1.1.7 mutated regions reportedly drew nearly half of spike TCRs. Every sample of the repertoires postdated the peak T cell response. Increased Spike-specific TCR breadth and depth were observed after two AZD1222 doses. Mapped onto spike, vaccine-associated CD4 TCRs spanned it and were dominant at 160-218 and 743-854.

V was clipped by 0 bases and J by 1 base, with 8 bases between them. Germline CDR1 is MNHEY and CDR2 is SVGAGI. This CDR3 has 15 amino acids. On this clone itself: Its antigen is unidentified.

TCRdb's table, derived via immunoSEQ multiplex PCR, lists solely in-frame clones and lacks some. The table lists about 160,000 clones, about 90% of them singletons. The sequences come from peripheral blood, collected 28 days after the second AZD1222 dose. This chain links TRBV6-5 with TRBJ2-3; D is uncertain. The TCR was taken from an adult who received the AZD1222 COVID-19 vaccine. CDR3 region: CASSYSIRGTDTQYF. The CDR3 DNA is TGTGCCAGCAGTTACTCGATCCGGGGCACAGATACGCAGTATTTT.